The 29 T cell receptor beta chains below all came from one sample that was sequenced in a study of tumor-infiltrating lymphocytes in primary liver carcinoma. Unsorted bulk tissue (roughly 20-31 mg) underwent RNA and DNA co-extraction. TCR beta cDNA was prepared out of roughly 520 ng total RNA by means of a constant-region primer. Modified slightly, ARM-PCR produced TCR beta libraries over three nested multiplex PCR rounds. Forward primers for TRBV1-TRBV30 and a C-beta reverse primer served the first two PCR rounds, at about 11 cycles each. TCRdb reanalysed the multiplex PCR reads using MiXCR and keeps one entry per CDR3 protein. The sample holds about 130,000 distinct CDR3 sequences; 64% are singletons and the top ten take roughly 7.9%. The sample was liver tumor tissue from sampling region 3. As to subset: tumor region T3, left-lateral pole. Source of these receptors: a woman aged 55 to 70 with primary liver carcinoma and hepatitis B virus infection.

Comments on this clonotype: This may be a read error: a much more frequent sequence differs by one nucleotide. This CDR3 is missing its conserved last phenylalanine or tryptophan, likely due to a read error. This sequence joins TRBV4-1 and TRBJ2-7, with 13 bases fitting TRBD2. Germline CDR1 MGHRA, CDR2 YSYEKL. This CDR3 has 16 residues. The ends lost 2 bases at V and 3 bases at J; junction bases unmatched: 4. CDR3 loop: CASSQRTSGSVYEQYL. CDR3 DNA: TGCGCCAGCAGCCAACGGACTAGCGGGAGTGTCTACGAGCAGTACTTA.

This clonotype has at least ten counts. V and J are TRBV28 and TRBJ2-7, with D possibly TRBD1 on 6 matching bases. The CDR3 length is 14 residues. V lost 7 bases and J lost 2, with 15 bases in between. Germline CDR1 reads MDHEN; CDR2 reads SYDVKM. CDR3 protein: CASILGAGAYEQYF. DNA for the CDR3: TGTGCCAGCATCCTGGGGGCTGGCGCCTACGAGCAGTACTTC.

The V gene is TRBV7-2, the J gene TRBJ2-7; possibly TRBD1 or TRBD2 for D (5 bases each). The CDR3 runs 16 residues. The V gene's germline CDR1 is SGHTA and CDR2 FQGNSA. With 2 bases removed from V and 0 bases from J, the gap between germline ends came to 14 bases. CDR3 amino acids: CASSLFGGSSSYEQYF. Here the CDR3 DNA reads TGTGCCAGCAGCTTATTTGGGGGTTCAAGCTCCTACGAGCAGTACTTC.

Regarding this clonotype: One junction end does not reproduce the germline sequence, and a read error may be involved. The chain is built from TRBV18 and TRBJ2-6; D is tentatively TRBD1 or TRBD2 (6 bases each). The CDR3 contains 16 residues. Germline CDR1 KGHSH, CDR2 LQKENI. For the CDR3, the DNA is TGTGCCAGCTCACATCAGTCGGGGGCTGAGGCCAACGTCCCGACTTTC. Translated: CASSHQSGAEANVPTF.

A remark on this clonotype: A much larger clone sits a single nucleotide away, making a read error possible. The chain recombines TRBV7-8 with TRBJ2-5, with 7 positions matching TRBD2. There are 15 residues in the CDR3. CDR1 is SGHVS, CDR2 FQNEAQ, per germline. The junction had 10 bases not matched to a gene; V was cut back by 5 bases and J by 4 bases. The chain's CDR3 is CASSGGGPTRETQYF. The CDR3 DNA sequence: TGTGCCAGCAGCGGGGGGGGACCGACACGAGAGACCCAGTACTTC.

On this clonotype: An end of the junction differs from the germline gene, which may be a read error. The CDR3: CTSSSRTIGWASTQYF. The CDR3 DNA reads TGTACCAGCAGCTCCCGGACTATCGGTTGGGCATCGACCCAGTACTTC. The chain is built from TRBV11-2 and TRBJ2-5, with D tentatively TRBD2 (6 bases). CDR3 size: 16 residues. Germline V lookup: CDR1 SGHAT, CDR2 FQNNGV.

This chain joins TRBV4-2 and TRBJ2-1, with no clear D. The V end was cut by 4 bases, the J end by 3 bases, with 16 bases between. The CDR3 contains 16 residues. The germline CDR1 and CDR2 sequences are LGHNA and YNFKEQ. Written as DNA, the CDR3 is TGTGCCAGCAGCCCCCGAGGTGGCGGAAGCTACAATGAGCAGTTCTTC. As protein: CASSPRGGGSYNEQFF.

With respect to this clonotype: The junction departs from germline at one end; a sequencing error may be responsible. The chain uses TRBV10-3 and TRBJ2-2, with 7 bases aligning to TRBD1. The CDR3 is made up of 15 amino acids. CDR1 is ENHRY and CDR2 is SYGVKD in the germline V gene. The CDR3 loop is CAISDRGKDTGELCF. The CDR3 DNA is TGTGCCATCAGTGACAGGGGGAAGGACACCGGGGAGCTGTGTTTT.

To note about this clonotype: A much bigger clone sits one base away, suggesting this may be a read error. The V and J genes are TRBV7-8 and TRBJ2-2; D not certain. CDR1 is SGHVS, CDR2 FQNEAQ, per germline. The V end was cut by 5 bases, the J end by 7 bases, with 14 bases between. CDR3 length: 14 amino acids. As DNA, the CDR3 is TGTGCCAGCAGCCCCTCCCAGGCGATCGGGGAGCTGTTTTTT. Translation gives CASSPSQAIGELFF. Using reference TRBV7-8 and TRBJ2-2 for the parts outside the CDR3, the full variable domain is GAGVSQSPRYKVAKRGQDVALRCDPISGHVSLFWYQQALGQGPEFLTYFQNEAQLDKSGLPSDRFFAERPEGSVSTLKIQRTQQEDSAVYLCASSPSQAIGELFFGEGSRLTVL.

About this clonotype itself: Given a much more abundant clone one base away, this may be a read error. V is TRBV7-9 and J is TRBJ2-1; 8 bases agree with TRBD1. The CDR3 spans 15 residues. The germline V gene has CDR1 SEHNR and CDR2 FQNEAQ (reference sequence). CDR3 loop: CASSVRTGLYIEQFF. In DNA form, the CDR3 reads TGTGCCAGCAGCGTCCGGACAGGGTTGTACATTGAGCAGTTCTTC.

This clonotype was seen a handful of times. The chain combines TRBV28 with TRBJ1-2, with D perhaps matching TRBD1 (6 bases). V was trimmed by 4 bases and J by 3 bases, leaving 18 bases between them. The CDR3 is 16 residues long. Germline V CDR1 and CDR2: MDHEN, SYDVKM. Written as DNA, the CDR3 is TGTGCCAGCAGTTCCTCTGGACAGCCTACATACTATGGCTACACCTTC. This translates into CASSSSGQPTYYGYTF.

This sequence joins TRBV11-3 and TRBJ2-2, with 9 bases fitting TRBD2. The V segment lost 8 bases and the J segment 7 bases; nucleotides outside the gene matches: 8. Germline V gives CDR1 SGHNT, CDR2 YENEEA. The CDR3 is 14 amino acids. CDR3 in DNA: TGTGCCAGCGGTGCGGGGGGGCCGAGCGGGGAGCTGTTTTTT. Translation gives CASGAGGPSGELFF.

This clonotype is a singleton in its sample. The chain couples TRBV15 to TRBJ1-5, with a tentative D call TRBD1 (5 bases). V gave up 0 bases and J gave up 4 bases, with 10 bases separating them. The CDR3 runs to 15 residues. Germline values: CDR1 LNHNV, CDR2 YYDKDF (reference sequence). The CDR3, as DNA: TGTGCCACCAGCAGAGAGGCGGACACAAATCAGCCCCAGCATTTT. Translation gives CATSREADTNQPQHF.

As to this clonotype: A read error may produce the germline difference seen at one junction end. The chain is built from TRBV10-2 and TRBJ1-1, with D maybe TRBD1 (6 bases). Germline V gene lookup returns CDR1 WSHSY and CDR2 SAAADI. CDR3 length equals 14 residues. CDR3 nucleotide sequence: TGCGCCAGCAGGGCAGGGACAAGAAACACTGAAACTTTCTTT. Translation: CASRAGTRNTETFF.

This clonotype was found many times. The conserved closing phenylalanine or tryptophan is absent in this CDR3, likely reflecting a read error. In DNA, the CDR3 is TGTGCCAGCAGCTCGGGACTAGCGGGGCCAGATACGCAGTATCTT. Protein product: CASSSGLAGPDTQYL. This rearrangement joins TRBV11-2 to TRBJ2-3, with 13 bases fitting TRBD2. Germline V lookup: CDR1 SGHAT, CDR2 FQNNGV. J was trimmed by 4 bases and V by 4 bases; bases with no gene match: 2. The CDR3 is 15 amino acids.

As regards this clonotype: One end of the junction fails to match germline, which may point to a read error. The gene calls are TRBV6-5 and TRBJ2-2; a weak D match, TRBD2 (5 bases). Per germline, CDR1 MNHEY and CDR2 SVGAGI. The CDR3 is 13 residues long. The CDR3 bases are TGTGCCAGCAGTTCAAGGGTCACCGGGAAGCTGTTTTTT. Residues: CASSSRVTGKLFF.

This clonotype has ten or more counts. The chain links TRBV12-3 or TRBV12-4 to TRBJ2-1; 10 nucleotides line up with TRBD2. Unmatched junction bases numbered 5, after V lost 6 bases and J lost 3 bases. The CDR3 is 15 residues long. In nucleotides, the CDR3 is TGTGCCAGCAGCCCGGGACTAGCGTTCTACAATGAGCAGTTCTTC. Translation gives CASSPGLAFYNEQFF.

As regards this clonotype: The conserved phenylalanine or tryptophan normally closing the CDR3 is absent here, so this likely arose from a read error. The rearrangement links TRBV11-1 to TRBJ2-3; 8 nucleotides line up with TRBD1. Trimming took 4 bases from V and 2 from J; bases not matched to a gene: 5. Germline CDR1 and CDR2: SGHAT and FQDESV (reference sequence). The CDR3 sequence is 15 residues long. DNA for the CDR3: TGTGCCAGCAGCTCGGGACAGGCTGACACAGATACGCAGTATCTT. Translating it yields CASSSGQADTDTQYL.

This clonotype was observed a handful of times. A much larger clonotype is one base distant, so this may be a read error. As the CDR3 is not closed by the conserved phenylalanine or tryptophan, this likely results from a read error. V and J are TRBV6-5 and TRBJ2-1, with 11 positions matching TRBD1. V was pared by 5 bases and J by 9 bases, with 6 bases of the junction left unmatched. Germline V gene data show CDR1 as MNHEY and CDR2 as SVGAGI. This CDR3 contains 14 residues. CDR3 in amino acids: CASSRGTGGGEQFL. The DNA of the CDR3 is TGTGCCAGCAGTCGGGGGACAGGGGGAGGTGAGCAGTTCTTA.

The CDR3 sequence is CSATGTEYSNQPQHF. The CDR3 coding sequence is TGCAGTGCTACCGGGACAGAGTATAGCAATCAGCCCCAGCATTTT. The chain joins TRBV20-1 to TRBJ1-5; 7 bases align to TRBD1. The CDR3 covers 15 residues. With V trimmed by 4 bases and J by 0 bases, 6 bases remained unmatched. Germline CDR1 is DFQATT and CDR2 is SNEGSKA (reference sequence).

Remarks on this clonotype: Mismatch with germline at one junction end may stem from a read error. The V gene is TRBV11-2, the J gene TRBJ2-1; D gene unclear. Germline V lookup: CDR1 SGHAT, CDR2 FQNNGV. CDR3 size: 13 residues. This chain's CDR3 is CASSFLPYKEQFF. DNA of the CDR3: TGTGCTAGCAGTTTCCTTCCATACAAAGAGCAGTTCTTC.

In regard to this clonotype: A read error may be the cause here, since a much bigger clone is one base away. CDR3 region: CVSSESRVTDTQYF. CDR3 DNA: TGTGTCAGCAGTGAATCGAGGGTCACAGATACGCAGTATTTT. This chain connects TRBV6-1 to TRBJ2-3, with a weak D call TRBD2 (5 bases). The germline CDR1 and CDR2 sequences are MNHNS and SASEGT. The CDR3 length is 14 residues.

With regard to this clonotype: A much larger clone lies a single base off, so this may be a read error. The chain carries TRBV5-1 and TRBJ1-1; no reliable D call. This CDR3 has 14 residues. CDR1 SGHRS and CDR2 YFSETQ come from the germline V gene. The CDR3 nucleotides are TGCGTCAGCAGCTTGGGTGAGAGGGTTGGTGAAGCTTTCTTT. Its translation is CVSSLGERVGEAFF.

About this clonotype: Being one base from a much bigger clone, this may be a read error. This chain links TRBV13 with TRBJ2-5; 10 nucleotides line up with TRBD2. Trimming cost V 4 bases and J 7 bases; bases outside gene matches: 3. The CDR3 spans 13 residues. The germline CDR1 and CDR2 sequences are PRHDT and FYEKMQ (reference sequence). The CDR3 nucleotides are TGTGCCAGCAGCTATAGCGGGAGGAGGACCCAGTACTTC. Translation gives CASSYSGRRTQYF.

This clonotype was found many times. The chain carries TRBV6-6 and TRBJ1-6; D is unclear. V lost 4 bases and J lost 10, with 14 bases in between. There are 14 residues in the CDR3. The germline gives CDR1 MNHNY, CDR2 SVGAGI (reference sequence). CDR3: CASSLDGSRSPLHF. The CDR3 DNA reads TGTGCCAGCAGTTTGGACGGTTCAAGGTCACCCCTCCACTTT.

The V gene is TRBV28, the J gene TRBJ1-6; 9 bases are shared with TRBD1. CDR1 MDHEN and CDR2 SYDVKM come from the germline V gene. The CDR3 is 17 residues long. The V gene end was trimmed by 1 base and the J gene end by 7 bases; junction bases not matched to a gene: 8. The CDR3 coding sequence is TGTGCCAGCAGTTTATCTCTAATGACAGGGGGAAATTCACCCCTCCACTTT. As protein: CASSLSLMTGGNSPLHF.

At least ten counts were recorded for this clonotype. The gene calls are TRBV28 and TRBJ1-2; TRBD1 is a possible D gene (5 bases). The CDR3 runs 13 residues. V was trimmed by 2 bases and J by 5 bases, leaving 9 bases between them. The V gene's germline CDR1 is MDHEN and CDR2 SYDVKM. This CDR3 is CASSLTGPYGYTF. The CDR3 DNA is TGTGCCAGCAGTTTAACGGGACCGTATGGCTACACCTTC.

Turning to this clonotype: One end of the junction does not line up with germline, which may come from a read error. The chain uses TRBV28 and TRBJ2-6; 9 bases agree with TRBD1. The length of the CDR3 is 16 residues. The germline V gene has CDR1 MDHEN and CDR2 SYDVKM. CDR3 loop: CAGSIPGQGRANVLTF. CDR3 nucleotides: TGTGCCGGCAGTATCCCGGGACAGGGTAGGGCCAACGTCCTGACTTTC.

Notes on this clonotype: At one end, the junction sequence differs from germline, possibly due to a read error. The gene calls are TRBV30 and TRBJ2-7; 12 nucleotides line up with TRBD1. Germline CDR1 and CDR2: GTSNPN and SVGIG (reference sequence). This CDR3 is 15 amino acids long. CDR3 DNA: TGTCCCTGGACCTTCCGGGACAGGGGGCTTTACGAGCAGTACTTC. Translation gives CPWTFRDRGLYEQYF.